These 6 T cell receptor beta chains share one sample of origin, sequenced in a study of T cell responses to AZD1222 COVID-19 vaccine. Only in-frame clones appear in the TCRdb table, and some are missing; sequencing was by immunoSEQ multiplex PCR. Here the sample spans under 95,000 clones, around 90% being singletons. Source: peripheral blood, taken on day 0 of AZD1222 vaccination. All receptors derive from an adult in good health.

CDR3 amino acids: CASSNRDTPPVNIQYF. The DNA for the CDR3 is TGTGCCAGCAGCAACCGGGACACCCCTCCGGTAAACATTCAGTACTTC. This chain joins TRBV7-9 and TRBJ2-4; TRBD1 is a possible D gene (6 bases). Deletions cut 5 bases from V and 6 bases from J, with 20 bases between. The CDR3 covers 16 residues. The germline gives CDR1 SEHNR, CDR2 FQNEAQ (reference sequence).

The chain is built from TRBV28 and TRBJ1-2; perhaps TRBD1 as D (5 bases). V shed 6 bases and J shed 7 bases, with 9 bases lying between them. Germline lookup yields CDR1 MDHEN and CDR2 SYDVKM. The CDR3 covers 11 residues. The CDR3, as DNA: TGTGCCAGCAGGGACACGTTTGGCTACACCTTC. Translation: CASRDTFGYTF.

A single count supports this clone. The chain joins TRBV7-8 to TRBJ1-1, with 8 bases that match TRBD1. The CDR3 runs to 14 residues. J was trimmed by 8 bases and V by 5 bases; bases with no gene match: 10. CDR1 is SGHVS, CDR2 FQNEAQ, per germline. This chain's CDR3 is CASSAVPGGPEAFF. The CDR3, as DNA: TGTGCCAGCAGCGCCGTCCCAGGGGGCCCGGAAGCTTTCTTT. The whole variable domain, remainder taken from reference TRBV7-8 and TRBJ1-1, is GAGVSQSPRYKVAKRGQDVALRCDPISGHVSLFWYQQALGQGPEFLTYFQNEAQLDKSGLPSDRFFAERPEGSVSTLKIQRTQQEDSAVYLCASSAVPGGPEAFFGQGTRLTVV.

The CDR3 sequence is CAWDNLAGEEQFF. In nucleotides, the CDR3 is TGTGCCTGGGATAACTTGGCGGGAGAGGAGCAGTTCTTC. This chain uses TRBV30 with TRBJ2-1, with 7 nucleotides matching TRBD2. J gave up 10 bases and V 5 bases, and 11 bases lay outside the gene matches. The length of the CDR3 is 13 residues. Per germline, CDR1 GTSNPN and CDR2 SVGIG (reference sequence). Combining the CDR3 with reference TRBV30 and TRBJ2-1 gives the whole variable domain SQTIHQWPATLVQPVGSPLSLECTVEGTSNPNLYWYRQAAGRGLQLLFYSVGIGQISSEVPQNLSASRPQDRQFILSSKKLLLSDSGFYLCAWDNLAGEEQFFGPGTRLTVL.

The rearrangement uses TRBV30 and TRBJ2-1; possible D gene TRBD1, 6 bases. CDR1 is GTSNPN, CDR2 SVGIG, per germline (reference sequence). The germline V and J ends were trimmed by 2 bases and 4 bases, with 15 bases remaining between them. The CDR3 runs 15 residues. For the CDR3, the DNA is TGTGCCTGGAGTCAAGGACAGTTAAGATACAATGAGCAGTTCTTC. Its protein is CAWSQGQLRYNEQFF.

The chain couples TRBV5-1 to TRBJ1-6, with a weak D call TRBD1 (5 bases). In germline, CDR1 is SGHRS, CDR2 YFSETQ. This CDR3 region has 13 residues. V lost 0 bases and J lost 10, with 8 bases in between. The CDR3 region has the DNA TGCGCCAGCAGCTTGGCAGGGTTCTCACCCCTCCACTTT. The encoded protein is CASSLAGFSPLHF.